Sequencing of this T cell receptor (beta chain) was carried out in a study of shared clonotypes between healthy human individuals. As for the study in general: Participating donors consisted of a couple of women and a few men aged 18 to 49.

Sequencing of unsorted PBMC DNA was carried out using ten immunoSEQ deep assay plates. Here immunoSEQ multiplex PCR was the method, and the copy in TCRdb shows in-frame clones only, minus some. The sample contains approximately 500,000 clones, 60% to 80% of which appear only once. Comments on this clone: Its antigen is unknown.

Donors comprised only Caucasian adults living in Nashville, Tennessee. Broader study findings: It was expected that sequencing depth would affect clonotype sharing among donors.

The clonotype was recovered from a woman aged 40-49 years in good health. Some clones in this sample may be carry-over from other donors' samples. Sequencing input: PBMCs.

The CDR3 DNA is TGTGCCAGCAGTGAACTTCGAGGGAGGCACCCCTACGAGCAGTACTTC. It is translated as CASSELRGRHPYEQYF. V is TRBV2 and J is TRBJ2-7; tentatively, D is TRBD2 (6 bases). Trimming left V 2 bases short and J 2 bases short, with 16 bases between. The CDR3 sequence is 16 residues long. The germline V gene encodes CDR1 SNHLY and CDR2 FYNNEI.